This T cell receptor beta chain was captured by sequencing in a study of T cells in Graves' hyperthyroidism and ophthalmopathy. RNA transcripts were the template for amplifying TCR beta CDR3 regions. HTBI primers drove first-round RT-PCR of the TCR CDR3. TCRdb recomputed calls from the multiplex PCR reads with MiXCR, one row per CDR3 protein. There are hundreds of thousands of distinct CDR3 sequences in the sample; roughly 15% occur only once, and around 13% lies in the top ten. Study-level results: Within blood appeared most thyroid clonotypes that had expanded above 0.001. Separation of ophthalmopathy from stable hyperthyroidism was achieved by a 13 V-J model.

This clonotype was counted many times. Antigen unknown. Fresh peripheral blood, roughly 9.8 ml of it, supplied the PBMCs. V shed 5 bases, J shed 0 bases, and the junction held 7 bases outside the gene matches. The CDR3 is made up of 18 amino acids. The sequencing sample was made of blood. The sequence derives from a woman aged 45 to 65 with Graves' ophthalmopathy. The chain has TRBV12-3 or TRBV12-4 and TRBJ2-3; 14 nucleotides align to TRBD2. The CDR3 protein is CASSLRTSGRFSTDTQYF. In DNA, the CDR3 is TGTGCCAGCAGTCTAAGGACTAGCGGGAGGTTTAGCACAGATACGCAGTATTTT.